The rows below give T cell receptor beta chains drawn from one sample of a study of T cell repertoires in ileal Crohn's disease. The protocol was immunoSEQ multiplex PCR, while the TCRdb copy is restricted to in-frame clones and leaves out a portion. The data show around 15,000 clones, roughly four fifths seen once. What was sequenced was ileal tissue. The receptors stem from an adult with Crohn's disease. The CDR3 runs from the conserved cysteine through the conserved F or W. The order of the fields is clone size, D gene, V gene, J gene, CDR3 protein, CDR3 DNA. The D gene is left open where the match is weak. Some rows mark clone size as missing; the rest say once, few, many or name a class of expanded clone.

abundance: NA
d_gene: TRBD2
v_gene: TRBV6-5
j_gene: TRBJ2-7
CDR3aa: CASSYSLAGGQEQYF
CDR3nt: TGTGCCAGCAGTTACTCACTAGCGGGGGGGCAAGAGCAGTACTTC

abundance: NA
d_gene: NA
v_gene: TRBV19
j_gene: TRBJ2-7
CDR3aa: CASSGRQSSYEQYF
CDR3nt: TGTGCCAGTAGCGGACGGCAGAGCTCCTACGAGCAGTACTTC

abundance: NA
d_gene: NA
v_gene: TRBV15
j_gene: TRBJ2-5
CDR3aa: CATSRDLQEETQYF
CDR3nt: TGTGCCACCAGCAGAGATCTGCAGGAAGAGACCCAGTACTTC

abundance: few
d_gene: NA
v_gene: TRBV19
j_gene: TRBJ2-2
CDR3aa: CASSGSGLNTGELFF
CDR3nt: TGTGCCAGTAGTGGGTCCGGGCTGAACACCGGGGAGCTGTTTTTT

abundance: NA
d_gene: NA
v_gene: TRBV29-1
j_gene: TRBJ1-1
CDR3aa: CSVGPEQGGNTEAFF
CDR3nt: TGCAGCGTGGGACCTGAACAGGGAGGCAACACTGAAGCTTTCTTT

abundance: once
d_gene: NA
v_gene: TRBV6-5
j_gene: TRBJ1-6
CDR3aa: CASTDRWGSPLHF
CDR3nt: TGTGCCAGCACCGACAGGTGGGGATCACCCCTCCACTTT

abundance: NA
d_gene: NA
v_gene: TRBV2
j_gene: TRBJ2-5
CDR3aa: CASGAGALQETQYF
CDR3nt: TGTGCCAGCGGGGCGGGGGCCCTCCAAGAGACCCAGTACTTC

abundance: NA
d_gene: NA
v_gene: TRBV30
j_gene: TRBJ1-1
CDR3aa: CAWKGRLNTEAFF
CDR3nt: TGTGCCTGGAAGGGTAGATTGAACACTGAAGCTTTCTTT

abundance: NA
d_gene: TRBD1
v_gene: TRBV7-9
j_gene: TRBJ2-7
CDR3aa: CASSSTDRVSYEQYF
CDR3nt: TGTGCCAGCAGCTCAACGGACAGGGTCTCCTACGAGCAGTACTTC

abundance: NA
d_gene: NA
v_gene: TRBV10-1
j_gene: TRBJ2-1
CDR3aa: CASSGGGDRVYNEQFF
CDR3nt: TGCGCCAGCAGTGGTGGAGGGGACAGAGTCTACAATGAGCAGTTCTTC

abundance: once
d_gene: NA
v_gene: TRBV19
j_gene: TRBJ2-7
CDR3aa: CASGAGFVYEQYF
CDR3nt: TGTGCCAGTGGGGCGGGGTTTGTCTACGAGCAGTACTTC

abundance: NA
d_gene: NA
v_gene: TRBV19
j_gene: TRBJ1-1
CDR3aa: CASSIQGGTEAFF
CDR3nt: TGTGCCAGTAGTATTCAAGGGGGCACTGAAGCTTTCTTT

abundance: NA
d_gene: NA
v_gene: TRBV27
j_gene: TRBJ2-3
CDR3aa: CASSLMRGRTDTQYF
CDR3nt: TGTGCCAGCAGTTTAATGCGGGGGCGCACAGATACGCAGTATTTT

abundance: few
d_gene: NA
v_gene: TRBV6-1
j_gene: TRBJ2-7
CDR3aa: CASSGRGASYEQYF
CDR3nt: TGTGCCAGCAGTGGCCGAGGGGCGTCCTACGAGCAGTACTTC

abundance: NA
d_gene: TRBD2
v_gene: TRBV4-1
j_gene: TRBJ2-5
CDR3aa: CASSQDLQSGGVQETQYF
CDR3nt: TGCGCCAGCAGCCAAGATCTCCAGAGCGGGGGGGTTCAAGAGACCCAGTACTTC

abundance: NA
d_gene: NA
v_gene: TRBV30
j_gene: TRBJ1-6
CDR3aa: CAHESSYNSPLHF
CDR3nt: TGTGCCCACGAGAGCTCCTATAATTCACCCCTCCACTTT

abundance: NA
d_gene: NA
v_gene: TRBV4-1
j_gene: TRBJ2-3
CDR3aa: CASSQDKPRGTGEQYF
CDR3nt: TGCGCCAGCAGCCAAGATAAACCCAGAGGGACCGGGGAGCAGTATTTT

abundance: NA
d_gene: TRBD1
v_gene: TRBV19
j_gene: TRBJ2-1
CDR3aa: CASSIGTGVSEQFF
CDR3nt: TGTGCCAGTAGTATCGGGACAGGGGTGAGTGAGCAGTTCTTC

abundance: NA
d_gene: NA
v_gene: TRBV7-2
j_gene: TRBJ2-5
CDR3aa: CASSLAPGGQETQYF
CDR3nt: TGTGCCAGCAGCTTAGCGCCCGGGGGCCAAGAGACCCAGTACTTC

abundance: NA
d_gene: TRBD1
v_gene: TRBV15
j_gene: TRBJ2-4
CDR3aa: CATRVAGTEKNIQYF
CDR3nt: TGTGCCACCAGAGTCGCCGGGACAGAAAAAAACATTCAGTACTTC

abundance: few
d_gene: TRBD1
v_gene: TRBV6-5
j_gene: TRBJ1-2
CDR3aa: CASSLGQNYGYTF
CDR3nt: TGTGCCAGCAGCCTGGGACAGAACTATGGCTACACCTTC

abundance: NA
d_gene: TRBD2
v_gene: TRBV11-2
j_gene: TRBJ2-1
CDR3aa: CASSGAGGPIRDEQFF
CDR3nt: TGTGCCAGCAGCGGAGCGGGAGGACCGATACGCGATGAGCAGTTCTTC

abundance: NA
d_gene: TRBD1
v_gene: TRBV11-2
j_gene: TRBJ2-1
CDR3aa: CASSFGTGYGNEQFF
CDR3nt: TGTGCCAGCAGCTTCGGGACAGGGTACGGCAATGAGCAGTTCTTC

abundance: few
d_gene: TRBD1
v_gene: TRBV7-9
j_gene: TRBJ1-2
CDR3aa: CASSLGTAGTGDSYGYTF
CDR3nt: TGTGCCAGCAGCTTAGGAACTGCCGGGACAGGGGATAGCTATGGCTACACCTTC

abundance: NA
d_gene: NA
v_gene: TRBV6-1
j_gene: TRBJ1-2
CDR3aa: CASSSRAGLNYGYTF
CDR3nt: TGTGCCAGCAGCTCCAGGGCCGGGCTTAACTATGGCTACACCTTC

abundance: NA
d_gene: NA
v_gene: TRBV29-1
j_gene: TRBJ2-3
CDR3aa: CSVGNQYTDTQYF
CDR3nt: TGCAGCGTTGGCAACCAGTACACAGATACGCAGTATTTT

abundance: NA
d_gene: NA
v_gene: TRBV25-1
j_gene: TRBJ1-3
CDR3aa: CASSELRPQGNTIYF
CDR3nt: TGTGCCAGCAGTGAATTGAGGCCTCAAGGGAACACCATATATTTT

abundance: NA
d_gene: NA
v_gene: TRBV27
j_gene: TRBJ2-3
CDR3aa: CASSFLQGGPPDTQYF
CDR3nt: TGTGCCAGCAGTTTTCTCCAGGGTGGTCCCCCAGATACGCAGTATTTT

abundance: NA
d_gene: NA
v_gene: TRBV5-1
j_gene: TRBJ1-3
CDR3aa: CASSLDRNSGNTIYF
CDR3nt: TGCGCCAGCAGCTTGGACAGGAATAGTGGAAACACCATATATTTT

abundance: few
d_gene: TRBD1
v_gene: TRBV6-5
j_gene: TRBJ1-1
CDR3aa: CASRSLTGMNTEAFF
CDR3nt: TGTGCCAGCAGATCCCTGACAGGGATGAACACTGAAGCTTTCTTT

abundance: NA
d_gene: NA
v_gene: TRBV10-3
j_gene: TRBJ1-2
CDR3aa: CAIYRANYGYTF
CDR3nt: TGTGCCATCTACAGGGCTAACTATGGCTACACCTTC

abundance: NA
d_gene: TRBD1
v_gene: TRBV15
j_gene: TRBJ2-7
CDR3aa: CATSRATSGGRNEQYF
CDR3nt: TGTGCCACCAGCAGAGCTACGTCAGGGGGCAGAAACGAGCAGTACTTC

abundance: NA
d_gene: TRBD1
v_gene: TRBV4-1
j_gene: TRBJ1-2
CDR3aa: CASSQVGGTGDLHGYTF
CDR3nt: TGCGCCAGCAGCCAAGTGGGGGGCACAGGGGATCTCCATGGCTACACCTTC

abundance: NA
d_gene: TRBD1
v_gene: TRBV5-1
j_gene: TRBJ1-2
CDR3aa: CASSPSPGTGSYGYTF
CDR3nt: TGCGCCAGCAGCCCTAGTCCCGGGACAGGGAGCTATGGCTACACCTTC

abundance: NA
d_gene: NA
v_gene: TRBV12-5
j_gene: TRBJ2-2
CDR3aa: CASGLVHGGGNTGELFF
CDR3nt: TGTGCTAGTGGTTTGGTCCATGGTGGGGGGAACACCGGGGAGCTGTTTTTT

abundance: NA
d_gene: NA
v_gene: TRBV27
j_gene: TRBJ1-6
CDR3aa: CASSRAVGSSYNSPLHF
CDR3nt: TGTGCCAGCAGTCGCGCGGTCGGGAGCTCCTATAATTCACCCCTCCACTTT

abundance: large
d_gene: NA
v_gene: TRBV7-2
j_gene: TRBJ1-1
CDR3aa: CASSLAVSQANTEAFF
CDR3nt: TGTGCCAGCAGCTTAGCGGTTAGTCAGGCCAACACTGAAGCTTTCTTT

abundance: NA
d_gene: NA
v_gene: TRBV7-9
j_gene: TRBJ2-3
CDR3aa: CASSLAKDTQYF
CDR3nt: TGTGCCAGCAGCTTAGCCAAAGATACGCAGTATTTT

abundance: NA
d_gene: NA
v_gene: TRBV6-1
j_gene: TRBJ2-2
CDR3aa: CASSAVRTSNTGELFF
CDR3nt: TGTGCCAGCAGTGCGGTCCGCACGTCGAACACCGGGGAGCTGTTTTTT

abundance: NA
d_gene: NA
v_gene: TRBV29-1
j_gene: TRBJ2-2
CDR3aa: CSVDVLGGGSGELFF
CDR3nt: TGCAGCGTTGATGTATTGGGGGGCGGGAGCGGGGAGCTGTTTTTT

abundance: NA
d_gene: NA
v_gene: TRBV7-8
j_gene: TRBJ2-2
CDR3aa: CASSRGVITGELFF
CDR3nt: TGTGCCAGCAGCAGGGGGGTGATCACCGGGGAGCTGTTTTTT

abundance: NA
d_gene: TRBD1
v_gene: TRBV4-1
j_gene: TRBJ2-7
CDR3aa: CASSQDTGGAYEQYF
CDR3nt: TGCGCCAGCAGCCAAGATACAGGGGGCGCCTACGAGCAGTACTTC

abundance: NA
d_gene: NA
v_gene: TRBV11-3
j_gene: TRBJ2-7
CDR3aa: CASSLEAGNEQYF
CDR3nt: TGTGCCAGCAGCTTAGAGGCAGGGAACGAGCAGTACTTC

abundance: NA
d_gene: NA
v_gene: TRBV5-6
j_gene: TRBJ1-2
CDR3aa: CASTFLGEGRNGYTF
CDR3nt: TGTGCCAGCACCTTCTTGGGAGAAGGGAGGAATGGCTACACCTTC

abundance: NA
d_gene: NA
v_gene: TRBV5-7
j_gene: TRBJ1-4
CDR3aa: CASSLGRAGQEKLFF
CDR3nt: TGTGCCAGCAGCTTGGGCAGGGCAGGACAAGAAAAACTGTTTTTT

abundance: NA
d_gene: NA
v_gene: TRBV9
j_gene: TRBJ1-5
CDR3aa: CASSAPGGRQPQHF
CDR3nt: TGTGCCAGCAGTGCCCCGGGGGGGCGGCAGCCCCAGCATTTT